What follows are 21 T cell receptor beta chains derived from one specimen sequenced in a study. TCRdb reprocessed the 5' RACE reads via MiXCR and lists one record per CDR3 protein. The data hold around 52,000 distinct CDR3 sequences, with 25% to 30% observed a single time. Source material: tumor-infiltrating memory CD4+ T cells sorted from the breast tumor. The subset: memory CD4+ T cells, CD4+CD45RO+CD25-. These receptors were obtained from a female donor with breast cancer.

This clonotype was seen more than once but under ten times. The CDR3 sequence: CASSYFSGPYFF. Written as DNA, the CDR3 is TGTGCCAGCAGTTATTTCTCTGGTCCTTACTTCTTT. The rearrangement uses TRBV6-5 and TRBJ1-1, with D hard to call. Germline assignment: CDR1 MNHEY and CDR2 SVGAGI. V dropped 3 bases and J dropped 14 bases, with 16 bases sitting between them. This CDR3 is 12 amino acids long.

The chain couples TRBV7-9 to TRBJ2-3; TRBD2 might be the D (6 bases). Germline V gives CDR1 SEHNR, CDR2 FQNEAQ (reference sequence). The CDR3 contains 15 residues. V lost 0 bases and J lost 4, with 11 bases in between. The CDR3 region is CASSLAAGIADTQYF. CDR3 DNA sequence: TGTGCCAGCAGCTTAGCGGCGGGGATCGCAGATACGCAGTATTTT.

CDR3 in amino acids: CASSLGHSLSYNEQFF. In nucleotides, the CDR3 is TGCGCCAGCAGCTTGGGACACAGCCTCTCCTACAATGAGCAGTTCTTC. The chain has TRBV5-1 and TRBJ2-1; D not resolved. This CDR3 region has 16 residues. Germline V gene lookup returns CDR1 SGHRS and CDR2 YFSETQ. V gave up 0 bases and J gave up 0 bases, with 10 bases separating them.

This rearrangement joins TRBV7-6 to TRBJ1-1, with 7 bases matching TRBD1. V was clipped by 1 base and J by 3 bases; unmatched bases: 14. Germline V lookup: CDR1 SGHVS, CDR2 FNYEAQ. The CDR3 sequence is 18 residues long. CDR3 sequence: CASSLGLLTGYEDTEAFF. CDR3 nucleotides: TGTGCCAGCAGCTTAGGCCTCCTGACAGGGTACGAGGACACTGAAGCTTTCTTT.

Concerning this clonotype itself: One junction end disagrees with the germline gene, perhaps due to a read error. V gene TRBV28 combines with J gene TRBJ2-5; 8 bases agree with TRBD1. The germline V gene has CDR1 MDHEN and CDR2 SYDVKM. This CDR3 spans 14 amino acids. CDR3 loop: CASSFRTGRETRYF. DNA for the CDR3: TGTGCCAGCAGTTTCCGGACAGGGCGAGAGACCCGGTACTTC.

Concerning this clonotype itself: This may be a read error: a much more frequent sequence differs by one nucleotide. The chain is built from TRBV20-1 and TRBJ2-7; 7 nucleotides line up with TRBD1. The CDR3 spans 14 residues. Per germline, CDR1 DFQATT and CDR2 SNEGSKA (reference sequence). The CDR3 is CGAPNGGQSYEQYF. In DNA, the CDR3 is TGCGGTGCTCCCAATGGGGGACAGAGCTACGAGCAGTACTTC.

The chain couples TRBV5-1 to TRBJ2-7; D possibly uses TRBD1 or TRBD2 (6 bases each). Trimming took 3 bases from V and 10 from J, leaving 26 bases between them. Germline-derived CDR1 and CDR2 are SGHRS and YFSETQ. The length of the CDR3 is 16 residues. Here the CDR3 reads CASSSAPGHIVAEQYF. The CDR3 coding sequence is TGCGCCAGCAGCTCCGCCCCGGGACATATAGTAGCGGAACAGTACTTC.

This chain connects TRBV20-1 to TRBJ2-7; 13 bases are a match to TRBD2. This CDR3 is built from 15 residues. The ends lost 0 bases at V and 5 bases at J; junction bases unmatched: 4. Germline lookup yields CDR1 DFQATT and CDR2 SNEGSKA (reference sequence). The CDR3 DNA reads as TGCAGTGCTAGAGAAAGGGGACTAGCGGGAAACGAGCAGTACTTC. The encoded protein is CSARERGLAGNEQYF.

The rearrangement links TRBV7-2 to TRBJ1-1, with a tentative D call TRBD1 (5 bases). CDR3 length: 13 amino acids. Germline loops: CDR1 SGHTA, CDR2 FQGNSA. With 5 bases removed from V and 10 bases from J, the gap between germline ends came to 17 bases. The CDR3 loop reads CASSDRRMTRAFF. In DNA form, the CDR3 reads TGTGCCAGCAGCGACAGACGGATGACCAGAGCTTTCTTT.

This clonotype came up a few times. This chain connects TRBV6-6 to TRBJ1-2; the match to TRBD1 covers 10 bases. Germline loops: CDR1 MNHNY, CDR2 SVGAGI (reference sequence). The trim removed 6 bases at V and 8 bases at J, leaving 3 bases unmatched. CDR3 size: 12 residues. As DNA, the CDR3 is TGTGCCAGCAGAGGGACAGGGGAAGGCTACACCTTC. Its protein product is CASRGTGEGYTF.

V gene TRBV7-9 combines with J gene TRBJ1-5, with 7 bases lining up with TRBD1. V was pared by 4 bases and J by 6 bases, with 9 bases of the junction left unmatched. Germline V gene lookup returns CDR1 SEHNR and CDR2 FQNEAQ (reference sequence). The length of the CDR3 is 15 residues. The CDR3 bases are TGTGCCAGCAGCTCGGAACAGGGGATCCTTCAGCCCCAGCATTTT. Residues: CASSSEQGILQPQHF.

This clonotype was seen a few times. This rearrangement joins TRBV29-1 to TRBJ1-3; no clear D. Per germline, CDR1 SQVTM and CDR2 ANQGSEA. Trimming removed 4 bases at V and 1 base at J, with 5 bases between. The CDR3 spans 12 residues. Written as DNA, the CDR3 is TGCAGCGTTGGGGGATCTGGAAACACCATATATTTT. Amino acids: CSVGGSGNTIYF.

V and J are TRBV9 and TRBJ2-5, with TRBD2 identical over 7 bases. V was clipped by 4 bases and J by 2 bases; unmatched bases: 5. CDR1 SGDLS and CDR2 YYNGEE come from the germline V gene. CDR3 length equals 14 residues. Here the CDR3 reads CASSMGGGQETQYF. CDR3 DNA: TGTGCCAGCAGCATGGGCGGGGGTCAAGAGACCCAGTACTTC.

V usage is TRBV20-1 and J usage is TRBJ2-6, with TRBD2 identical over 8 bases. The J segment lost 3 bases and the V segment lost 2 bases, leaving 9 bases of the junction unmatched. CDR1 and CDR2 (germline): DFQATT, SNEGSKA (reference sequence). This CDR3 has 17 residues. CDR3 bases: TGCAGTGCTAGAACTGGCGGGAGGCTTTATGGGGCCAACGTCCTGACTTTC. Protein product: CSARTGGRLYGANVLTF.

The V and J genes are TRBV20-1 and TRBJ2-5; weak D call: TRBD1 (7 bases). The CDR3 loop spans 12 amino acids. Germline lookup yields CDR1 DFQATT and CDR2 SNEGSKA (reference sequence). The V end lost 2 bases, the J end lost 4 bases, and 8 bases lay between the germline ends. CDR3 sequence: CSARQGGETQYF. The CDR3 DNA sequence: TGCAGTGCTAGACAGGGGGGAGAGACCCAGTACTTC.

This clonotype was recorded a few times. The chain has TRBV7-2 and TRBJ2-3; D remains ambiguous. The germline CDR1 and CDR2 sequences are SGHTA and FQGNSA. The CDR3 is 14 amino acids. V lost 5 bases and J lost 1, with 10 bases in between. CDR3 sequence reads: CASSRMVGTDTQYF. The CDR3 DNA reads TGTGCCAGCAGCCGGATGGTAGGCACAGATACGCAGTATTTT.

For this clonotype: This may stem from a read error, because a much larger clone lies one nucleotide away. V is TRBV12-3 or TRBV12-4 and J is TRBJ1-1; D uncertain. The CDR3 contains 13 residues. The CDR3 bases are TGTGCCAGCAGAAAGACACTTGAGGCTGAAACTTTCTTT. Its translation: CASRKTLEAETFF.

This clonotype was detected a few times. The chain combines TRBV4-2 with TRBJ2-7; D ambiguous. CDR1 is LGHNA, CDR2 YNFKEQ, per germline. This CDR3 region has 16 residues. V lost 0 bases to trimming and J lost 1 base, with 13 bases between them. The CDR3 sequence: CASSQDDRTASYEQYF. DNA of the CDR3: TGTGCCAGCAGCCAAGATGATCGAACAGCTTCCTACGAGCAGTACTTC.

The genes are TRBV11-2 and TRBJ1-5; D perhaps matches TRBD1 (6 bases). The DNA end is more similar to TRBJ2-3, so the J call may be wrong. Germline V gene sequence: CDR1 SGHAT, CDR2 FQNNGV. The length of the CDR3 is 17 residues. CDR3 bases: TGTGCCAGCAGCCAAGGCCCGACAGGTGCGTTGAGTCAGCCCCAGTATTTT. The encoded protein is CASSQGPTGALSQPQYF.

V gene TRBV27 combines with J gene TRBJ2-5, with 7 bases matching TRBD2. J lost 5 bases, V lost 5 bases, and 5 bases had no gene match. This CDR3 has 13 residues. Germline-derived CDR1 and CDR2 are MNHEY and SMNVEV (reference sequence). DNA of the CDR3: TGTGCCAGCAGTCCGGGACTAACGGAGACCCAGTACTTC. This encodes CASSPGLTETQYF.

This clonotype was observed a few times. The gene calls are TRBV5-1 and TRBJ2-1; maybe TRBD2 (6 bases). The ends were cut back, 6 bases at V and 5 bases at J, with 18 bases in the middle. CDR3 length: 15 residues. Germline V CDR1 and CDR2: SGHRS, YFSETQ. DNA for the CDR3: TGCGCCAGCAACCAGGGACTCCCCGGAGACAATGAGCAGTTCTTC. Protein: CASNQGLPGDNEQFF.